This is a list of T cell receptor beta chains from one sample in a study of blood T cell repertoires in COVID-19. Data came from immunoSEQ multiplex PCR; TCRdb stores just in-frame clones and leaves some out. The sample lists hundreds of thousands of clones, about 90% occurring once. The sample taken for sequencing was peripheral blood. The receptors originated from a woman in her forties or fifties with acute or convalescent COVID-19. The CDR3 runs from the conserved cysteine through the conserved F or W.

length: 13
V: TRBV19
J: TRBJ1-5
CDR3: CASSQGVDQPQHF

length: 15
V: TRBV6-5
J: TRBJ2-1
CDR3: CASTPGLAGGGEQFF

length: 13
V: TRBV5-1
J: TRBJ1-3
CDR3: CASSHGVGNTIYF

length: 11
V: TRBV11-2
J: TRBJ2-5
CDR3: CASSLGETQYF

length: 17
V: TRBV4-3
J: TRBJ2-4
CDR3: CASSQGPGQGRRNIQYF

length: 14
V: TRBV6-1
J: TRBJ1-4
CDR3: CASSDRTGGEKLFF

length: 16
V: TRBV19
J: TRBJ2-6
CDR3: CASKTTGGSGANVLTF

length: 15
V: TRBV30
J: TRBJ2-2
CDR3: CAWSVMASGDGELFF

length: 16
V: TRBV19
J: TRBJ1-5
CDR3: CASSIDRRYSNQPQHF

length: 11
V: TRBV3-1/TRBV3-2
J: TRBJ1-2
CDR3: CASTLGYGYTF

length: 15
V: TRBV4-2
J: TRBJ1-1
CDR3: CASSQDDREDTEAFF

length: 15
V: TRBV9
J: TRBJ2-3
CDR3: CASSVTSGGESTQYF

length: 13
V: TRBV29-1
J: TRBJ2-7
CDR3: CSVARQGAGEQYF

length: 13
V: TRBV5-1
J: TRBJ1-2
CDR3: CASSLAPELGYTF

length: 15
V: TRBV5-1
J: TRBJ1-2
CDR3: CASSAPEREYYGYTF

length: 14
V: TRBV6-5
J: TRBJ1-6
CDR3: CASNPGNYNSPLHF

length: 15
V: TRBV19
J: TRBJ1-5
CDR3: CASSPGGAASQPQHF

length: 16
V: TRBV11-3
J: TRBJ2-1
CDR3: CASSTAGTGNNNEQFF

length: 19
V: TRBV10-3
J: TRBJ2-7
CDR3: CAISDIRLAGGQNTYEQYF

length: 14
V: TRBV5-1
J: TRBJ1-4
CDR3: CASSLAMRNEKLFF

length: 11
V: TRBV28
J: TRBJ2-3
CDR3: CASRGTDTQYF

length: 12
V: TRBV30
J: TRBJ2-7
CDR3: CAWMARSYEQYF

length: 16
V: TRBV5-1
J: TRBJ2-5
CDR3: CASSPPGLAGQETQYF

length: 15
V: TRBV18
J: TRBJ1-5
CDR3: CASSPGTGFLQPQHF

length: 16
V: TRBV5-1
J: TRBJ2-1
CDR3: CASSGLAPSSYNEQFF

length: 13
V: TRBV29-1
J: TRBJ1-4
CDR3: CSGSRGTNEKLFF

length: 15
V: TRBV14
J: TRBJ2-1
CDR3: CASSLYTGGYNEQFF

length: 12
V: TRBV12-3/TRBV12-4
J: TRBJ1-1
CDR3: CASTRDRVEAFF

length: 16
V: TRBV19
J: TRBJ1-4
CDR3: CASSNARRQGSEKLFF

length: 15
V: TRBV30
J: TRBJ1-5
CDR3: CAWSVPRGWVQPQHF

length: 16
V: TRBV4-2
J: TRBJ1-5
CDR3: CASSPGTALGDQPQHF

length: 15
V: TRBV27
J: TRBJ2-1
CDR3: CASSRTGGDYNEQFF

length: 13
V: TRBV19
J: TRBJ2-5
CDR3: CASSIHARETQYF

length: 18
V: TRBV24-1
J: TRBJ2-5
CDR3: CATSRSGLAGGFQETQYF

length: 14
V: TRBV5-5
J: TRBJ1-5
CDR3: CASSLTGPNQPQHF

length: 12
V: TRBV6-5
J: TRBJ2-7
CDR3: CASRGYRDEQYF

length: 15
V: TRBV9
J: TRBJ2-7
CDR3: CASSPRTGGSYEQYF

length: 15
V: TRBV10-3
J: TRBJ2-7
CDR3: CAIKGDAGKPYEQYF

length: 15
V: TRBV5-4
J: TRBJ2-1
CDR3: CASSLVLAAYNEQFF

length: 15
V: TRBV6-5
J: TRBJ1-5
CDR3: CASSLFQGQDQPQHF

length: 18
V: TRBV7-9
J: TRBJ2-4
CDR3: CASSLNSGRAGTKNIQYF

length: 11
V: TRBV12-3/TRBV12-4
J: TRBJ2-7
CDR3: CASSPSDEQYF

length: 14
V: TRBV10-3
J: TRBJ2-5
CDR3: CAISDRQGEETQYF

length: 13
V: TRBV6-5
J: TRBJ1-1
CDR3: CASSILPGQEAFF

length: 14
V: TRBV6-5
J: TRBJ2-2
CDR3: CASSYEGGLSELFF

length: 14
V: TRBV7-8
J: TRBJ2-7
CDR3: CASSFLAGPYEQYF

length: 16
V: TRBV21-1
J: TRBJ2-3
CDR3: CASSKAGTGASDTQYF

length: 16
V: TRBV2
J: TRBJ1-2
CDR3: CASSEVTGPPDYGYTF

length: 14
V: TRBV19
J: TRBJ1-2
CDR3: CASSLTGGGYGYTF

length: 16
V: TRBV10-3
J: TRBJ1-1
CDR3: CAISESGTGMNTEAFF

length: 12
V: TRBV3-1/TRBV3-2
J: TRBJ2-1
CDR3: CASSQTRNEQFF

length: 16
V: TRBV5-1
J: TRBJ1-4
CDR3: CASSAEGQGTSEKLFF

length: 16
V: TRBV4-3
J: TRBJ2-3
CDR3: CASSPGGLANPDTQYF

length: 16
V: TRBV12-5
J: TRBJ1-4
CDR3: CASGPSPGTGGEKLFF

length: 13
V: TRBV18
J: TRBJ1-1
CDR3: CASSPGQDTEAFF

length: 13
V: TRBV25-1
J: TRBJ1-2
CDR3: CASRIDSTYGYTF

length: 13
V: TRBV2
J: TRBJ2-5
CDR3: CASSGQGQETQYF

length: 14
V: TRBV5-1
J: TRBJ2-5
CDR3: CASGGLAEQETQYF

length: 13
V: TRBV5-1
J: TRBJ2-7
CDR3: CASSLQTFYEQYF